This passage covers 10 T cell receptor beta chains from one sample sequenced in a study of blood T cell repertoires in COVID-19. Data came from immunoSEQ multiplex PCR; TCRdb stores just in-frame clones and leaves some out. The sample consists of some 50,000 clones, roughly 83% of them appearing once. The sample taken for sequencing was peripheral blood. The receptors here all came from a man aged 45-65 years with active COVID-19.

The chain is built from TRBV7-8 and TRBJ2-3; D is unresolved. Germline loops: CDR1 SGHVS, CDR2 FQNEAQ. The V and J ends lost 5 bases and 1 base respectively, with 7 bases between them. The CDR3 contains 13 residues. The CDR3 sequence: CASSPLGTDTQYF. The CDR3, as DNA: TGTGCCAGCAGCCCCCTCGGCACAGATACGCAGTATTTT.

This sequence joins TRBV4-1 and TRBJ2-3, with a possible D match to TRBD2 (7 bases). CDR1 and CDR2 from the germline V gene are MGHRA and YSYEKL. Trimming cost V 1 base and J 1 base, with 15 bases left between them. CDR3 length: 17 amino acids. The CDR3 spells CASSQAPLGGGTDTQYF. CDR3 DNA sequence: TGCGCCAGCAGCCAAGCTCCCCTAGGGGGGGGCACAGATACGCAGTATTTT.

V usage is TRBV7-9 and J usage is TRBJ1-5, with 7 bases fitting TRBD1. The CDR3 has 15 residues. CDR1 and CDR2 (germline): SEHNR, FQNEAQ (reference sequence). Trimming removed 4 bases from V and 5 bases from J; junction bases left unmatched: 8. This CDR3 reads CASSSGGTFYQPQHF. In DNA, the CDR3 is TGTGCCAGCAGCTCAGGGGGGACTTTTTATCAGCCCCAGCATTTT.

The genes are TRBV4-3 and TRBJ2-7; the match to TRBD1 covers 7 bases. The CDR3 contains 16 residues. Germline assignment: CDR1 LGHNA and CDR2 YSLEER. The junction had 17 bases not matched to a gene; V was cut back by 3 bases and J by 9 bases. The CDR3 bases are TGCGCCAGCAGCCAGGATTCGACAGGGTCGCCAATAGCGCAGTACTTC. Protein product: CASSQDSTGSPIAQYF.

The gene calls are TRBV18 and TRBJ1-1; D not resolved. CDR3 size: 12 residues. Per the germline V gene, CDR1 is KGHSH and CDR2 is LQKENI. Deletions cut 3 bases from V and 6 bases from J, with 8 bases between. For the CDR3, the DNA is TGTGCCAGCTCACCCGGGATAGCTGAAGCTTTCTTT. Translation gives CASSPGIAEAFF.

J is TRBJ1-2 and V is TRBV6-6; 10 bases are shared with TRBD1. V lost 6 bases to trimming and J lost 4 bases; unmatched junction nucleotides: 8. The germline CDR1 and CDR2 sequences are MNHNY and SVGAGI (reference sequence). The CDR3 loop spans 15 amino acids. As DNA, the CDR3 is TGTGCCAGCAGGACCGGGACAGGGGCATCCTATGGCTACACCTTC. Translating gives CASRTGTGASYGYTF.

In its sample, this clone was seen a few times. The genes are TRBV7-8 and TRBJ1-4, with 7 nucleotides matching TRBD1. V lost 2 bases and J lost 8; bases outside the gene matches: 8. CDR1 SGHVS and CDR2 FQNEAQ come from the germline V gene. The CDR3 totals 15 residues. For the CDR3, the DNA is TGTGCCAGCAGCTTAAACAGGGGACTTGGGGAAAAACTGTTTTTT. This translates into CASSLNRGLGEKLFF.

V is TRBV6-1 and J is TRBJ2-5, with 7 bases matching TRBD2. Germline CDR1 reads MNHNS; CDR2 reads SASEGT. The CDR3 totals 13 residues. The V and J ends lost 2 bases and 5 bases, in that order; junction bases with no gene match: 2. The CDR3 DNA reads TGTGCCAGCAGTGAACTGGGGGGGGAGACCCAGTACTTC. Translation: CASSELGGETQYF.

The J gene is TRBJ2-5, the V gene TRBV6-2 or TRBV6-3; a weak D match, TRBD1 (5 bases). CDR1 is MNHEY and CDR2 is SVGEGT in the germline V gene. V was pared by 4 bases and J by 10 bases, with 10 bases between. The CDR3 spans 11 residues. The CDR3 DNA sequence: TGTGCCAGCAGTTTTATTGACAGCCAGTACTTC. As protein: CASSFIDSQYF.

The V call is TRBV27, the J call TRBJ2-6; 8 nucleotides match TRBD1. The CDR3 runs 17 residues. V lost 4 bases, J lost 2 bases, and 7 bases stayed unmatched. Germline CDR1 MNHEY, CDR2 SMNVEV (reference sequence). The DNA of the CDR3 is TGTGCCAGCAGTTATGGACAGGGCTGGACTGGGGCCAACGTCCTGACTTTC. Its translation: CASSYGQGWTGANVLTF.